These 12 T cell receptor beta chains were all obtained from the same sample, sequenced in a study of T cell changes during pregnancy in multiple sclerosis. Produced via immunoSEQ multiplex PCR; TCRdb's table is partial and in-frame only. This sample carries tens of thousands of clones, about 92% of them seen once, and the ten largest clones take around 0.44%. Sequencing was performed on CD4+ T cells from peripheral blood mononuclear cells, taken after pregnancy. Receptor source: a female donor with multiple sclerosis, enrolled in a pregnancy study.

The rearrangement links TRBV7-3 to TRBJ1-1; D is perhaps TRBD1 (6 bases). Looked up from germline, CDR1 is SGHTA and CDR2 is FQGTGA. Trimming pared 5 bases from V and 5 bases from J, leaving 18 bases between. This CDR3 has 15 residues. CDR3 sequence reads: CASSVQGPRYTEAFF. The CDR3 DNA reads as TGTGCCAGCAGCGTACAGGGCCCGAGGTATACTGAAGCTTTCTTT.

CDR3 bases: TGCGCCAGCAGCTTAGACCGACACTCCTACGAGCAGTACTTC. Protein: CASSLDRHSYEQYF. This chain connects TRBV5-1 to TRBJ2-7, with D hard to call. Deletions cut 2 bases from V and 0 bases from J, with 9 bases between. The CDR3 totals 14 residues. CDR1 and CDR2 (germline): SGHRS, YFSETQ. Variable domain in full (rest from reference TRBV5-1 and TRBJ2-7): KAGVTQTPRYLIKTRGQQVTLSCSPISGHRSVSWYQQTPGQGLQFLFEYFSETQRNKGNFPGRFSGRQFSNSRSEMNVSTLELGDSALYLCASSLDRHSYEQYFGPGTRLTVT.

The chain carries TRBV29-1 and TRBJ1-3; D uncertain. Between the trimmed V and J ends, which lost 3 bases and 0 bases, there was a span of 9 bases. The CDR3 contains 14 residues. From germline, CDR1 is SQVTM and CDR2 ANQGSEA. Here the CDR3 reads CSVDPKSSGNTIYF. CDR3 nucleotides: TGCAGCGTTGATCCAAAATCCTCTGGAAACACCATATATTTT.

The genes are TRBV30 and TRBJ2-7; TRBD2 is a possible D gene (5 bases). The germline gives CDR1 GTSNPN, CDR2 SVGIG (reference sequence). The V and J ends lost 0 bases and 0 bases respectively, with 12 bases between them. CDR3 length equals 15 residues. The CDR3 DNA sequence: TGTGCCTGGAGTGTAGAGGGTACTAGCTCCTACGAGCAGTACTTC. Translated: CAWSVEGTSSYEQYF.

The J gene is TRBJ2-3, the V gene TRBV4-2, with 9 bases matching TRBD2. From germline, CDR1 is LGHNA and CDR2 YNFKEQ. CDR3 length: 17 residues. The junction had 7 bases not matched to a gene; V was cut back by 1 base and J by 2 bases. CDR3 amino acids: CASSQGRAGGYTDTQYF. In DNA form, the CDR3 reads TGTGCCAGCAGCCAAGGCCGAGCGGGGGGTTACACAGATACGCAGTATTTT.

The CDR3 DNA is TGCAGCGTCCGAGTGAACACTGAAGCTTTCTTT. The encoded protein is CSVRVNTEAFF. The gene calls are TRBV29-1 and TRBJ1-1; D uncertain. This CDR3 has 11 amino acids. V lost 6 bases and J lost 0, with 5 bases in between. Germline values: CDR1 SQVTM, CDR2 ANQGSEA.

This clone was found once. The rearrangement uses TRBV2 and TRBJ1-5; the D gene is possibly TRBD1 (6 bases). V lost 6 bases and J lost 0, with 9 bases in between. Germline CDR1 SNHLY, CDR2 FYNNEI. CDR3 size: 14 residues. The CDR3 DNA follows: TGTGCCAGCAGACGGGACATTAGCAATCAGCCCCAGCATTTT. It specifies CASRRDISNQPQHF.

This clone showed up just once. V is TRBV2 and J is TRBJ2-1; 13 bases are shared with TRBD2. CDR1 and CDR2 from the germline V gene are SNHLY and FYNNEI. Germline trimming cut 6 bases from V and 9 bases from J; bases unmatched to any gene: 5. The CDR3 is made up of 14 amino acids. CDR3 in amino acids: CASRGLAGVAEQFF. CDR3 nucleotides: TGTGCCAGCAGAGGACTAGCGGGGGTAGCTGAGCAGTTCTTC.

The chain links TRBV7-3 to TRBJ1-2; TRBD1 matches 8 bases. The CDR3 sequence is 15 residues long. V dropped 5 bases and J dropped 4; count of bases not matched to a gene: 9. Germline CDR1 reads SGHTA; CDR2 reads FQGTGA. The CDR3, as DNA: TGTGCCAGCAGCCCCGGACAGGGATCGCTCTATGGCTACACCTTC. This sequence encodes CASSPGQGSLYGYTF.

The V gene is TRBV6-5, the J gene TRBJ2-3; tentative D call: TRBD2 (5 bases). In germline, CDR1 is MNHEY, CDR2 SVGAGI. V was shortened by 2 bases and J by 6 bases, with 9 bases between the two germline ends. This CDR3 has 13 amino acids. The CDR3 DNA reads as TGTGCCAGCAGTTACGTCGGCGGGGATACGCAGTATTTT. Encoded protein: CASSYVGGDTQYF.

V usage is TRBV6-6 and J usage is TRBJ1-4, with 9 bases fitting TRBD1. V shed 6 bases and J 7 bases; nucleotides not matched to a gene: 6. CDR3 size: 14 residues. CDR1 is MNHNY and CDR2 is SVGAGI in the germline V gene (reference sequence). CDR3 residues: CASSAGTGSEKLFF. DNA of the CDR3: TGTGCCAGCAGCGCCGGGACAGGGTCTGAAAAACTGTTTTTT.

This chain uses TRBV5-4 with TRBJ1-1, with D perhaps matching TRBD1 (5 bases). This CDR3 contains 16 residues. The V and J ends lost 6 bases and 0 bases respectively, with 18 bases between them. Germline V gene lookup returns CDR1 SGHNT and CDR2 YYREEE (reference sequence). DNA for the CDR3: TGTGCCAGCATCAACCCCCACGGGGGGGTGAACACTGAAGCTTTCTTT. Protein sequence: CASINPHGGVNTEAFF.